This T cell receptor (beta chain) was observed in a study of PD-1 blockade in classical Hodgkin lymphoma. Regarding the study as a whole: Causes of the repertoire differences remain undefined, possibly disease activity or prior therapy.

All patients relapsed after autologous stem cell transplantation, and brentuximab vedotin exposure varied. Details on this clone: Its antigen is currently unknown.

Only in-frame clones appear in the TCRdb table, and some are missing; sequencing was by immunoSEQ multiplex PCR. The table shows fewer than 20,000 clones, with approximately 84% occurring only once. Trimming removed 1 base from V and 7 bases from J, with 7 bases in between. The CDR3 length is 12 residues. The germline gives CDR1 LGHNA, CDR2 YSLEER. The chain has TRBV4-3 and TRBJ1-2; D not resolved. The receptor's source is a human donor with classical Hodgkin lymphoma. The sample was peripheral blood mononuclear cells (PBMCs), taken at baseline. CDR3 sequence reads: CASSQGYGGYTF. DNA for the CDR3: TGCGCCAGCAGCCAAGGCTACGGTGGCTACACCTTC.